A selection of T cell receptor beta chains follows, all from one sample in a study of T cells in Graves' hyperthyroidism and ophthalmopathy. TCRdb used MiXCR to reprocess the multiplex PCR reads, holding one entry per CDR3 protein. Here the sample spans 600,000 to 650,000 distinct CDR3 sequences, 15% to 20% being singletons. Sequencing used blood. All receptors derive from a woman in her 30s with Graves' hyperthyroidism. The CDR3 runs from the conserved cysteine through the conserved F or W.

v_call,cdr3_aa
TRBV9,CASSVGEDGYTF
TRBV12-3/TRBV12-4,CANSLTGGVRGNQPQHF
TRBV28,CASSLERSGRTNEQFF
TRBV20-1,CSARDREAGVSYEQYF
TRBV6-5,CASSCTSSYNEQFF
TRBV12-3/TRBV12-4,CASSFQTDSYGYTF
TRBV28,CAVTFPHGYTF
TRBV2,CASSLSRLAGGGTQYF
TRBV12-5,CASGLVGQDYEQYF
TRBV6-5,CASSSGSGELFF
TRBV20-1,CSARTGPQETQYF
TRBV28,CASSLRGEGMWDTEAFF
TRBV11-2,CASSDLAGGFNEQFF
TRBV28,CASRSQGDTEAFF
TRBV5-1,CASSSVPGSNQPQHF
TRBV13,CASSSRRNTEAFF
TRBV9,CASSVAGDRNSYEQYF
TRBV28,CASSLIPAAEQYF
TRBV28,CASSFEVHREKETQYF
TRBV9,CASSGGLENTIYF
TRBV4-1,CASSHGTSGRTGELFF
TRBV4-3,CASSQDPSGGPYEQYF
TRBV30,CAWRQYSNQPQHF
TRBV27,CASSFSGTGGWEQYF
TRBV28,CASSLGQSENTEAFF
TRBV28,CASITLGGEQYF
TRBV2,CASSDSRQDGYTF
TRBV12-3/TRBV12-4,CASRTGLAQETQYF
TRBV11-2,CASSLVAKETQYF
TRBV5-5,CASSLTPYGGELFF
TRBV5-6,CASSLEYRERNTGELFF
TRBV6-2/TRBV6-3,CASTPAKAGSDTQYF
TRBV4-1,CASSQDWTGGTEQYF
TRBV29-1,CSVDGRGYYNEQFF
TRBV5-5,CASSLWGGGAGGDEQYF
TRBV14,CASSQVDRGPSYNEQFF
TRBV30,CAWSLNRAGTYEQYF
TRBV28,CASSTEAGTSGMADTQYF
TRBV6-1,CASRNSGSQYF
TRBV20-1,CSANPVNSNQPQHF
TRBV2,CASSDWSGRNTGELFF
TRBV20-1,CSAKSPRGTDTQYF
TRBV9,CASSSLSGTDNEQFF
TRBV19,CASSTQGYYGYTF
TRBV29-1,CSVSTGGGYTF
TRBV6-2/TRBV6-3,CASSLQGQGGADTQYF
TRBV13,CASSSDLNETQYF
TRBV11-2,CASSLGRGLADYEQFF